These 17 T cell receptor beta chains were sequenced from one sample in a study of T cells in Graves' hyperthyroidism and ophthalmopathy. It was RNA transcripts that yielded the amplified TCR beta CDR3 regions. The HTBI primer set drove a first-round RT-PCR of the TCR CDR3. TCRdb reanalysed the multiplex PCR reads using MiXCR and keeps one entry per CDR3 protein. Of around 400,000 distinct CDR3 sequences detected, less than 15% appear once; the ten largest clones hold over 8.5%. The specimen was blood. These receptors originate from a woman aged 18 to 35 with Graves' hyperthyroidism.

In this sample, this clonotype turned up many times. V usage is TRBV28 and J usage is TRBJ2-1; D is uncertain. The germline V gene has CDR1 MDHEN and CDR2 SYDVKM. The CDR3 spans 16 residues. The V and J ends lost 3 bases and 0 bases respectively, with 12 bases between them. Here the CDR3 DNA reads TGTGCCAGCAGTTTGGTCGACATGAGCTCCTACAATGAGCAGTTCTTC. Its translation is CASSLVDMSSYNEQFF.

At least ten counts were recorded for this clonotype. V and J are TRBV6-5 and TRBJ1-2; D is unresolved. Trimming took 0 bases from V and 6 from J, leaving 11 bases between them. Germline lookup yields CDR1 MNHEY and CDR2 SVGAGI. The CDR3 is 14 residues long. The CDR3 region has the DNA TGTGCCAGCAGTTACTCGATGCTCTCTAATGGCTACACCTTC. Amino acids: CASSYSMLSNGYTF.

The sample holds many counts of this clonotype. V gene TRBV27 combines with J gene TRBJ1-2; maybe TRBD1 (5 bases). The CDR3 is 14 residues long. In germline, CDR1 is MNHEY, CDR2 SMNVEV (reference sequence). Trimming stripped 0 bases from V and 5 bases from J, with 10 bases between. The CDR3 region has the DNA TGTGCCAGCAGTTTATCGAGGGGATCGTATGGCTACACCTTC. Residues: CASSLSRGSYGYTF.

V and J are TRBV6-1 and TRBJ2-7; D gene uncertain. The CDR3 extends over 13 amino acids. Trimming took 7 bases from V and 5 from J, leaving 15 bases between them. CDR1 is MNHNS, CDR2 SASEGT, per germline. The CDR3 region has the DNA TGTGCCAGCACGAGAATAACTGTCGACGAGCAGTACTTC. It yields the protein CASTRITVDEQYF.

Ten or more counts support this clonotype. The chain links TRBV12-3 or TRBV12-4 to TRBJ2-7; no clear D gene. The CDR3 length is 12 residues. V was clipped by 5 bases and J by 1 base, with 6 bases between them. In DNA, the CDR3 is TGTGCCAGCAGTGAAGGATCCTACGAGCAGTACTTC. Translation gives CASSEGSYEQYF.

This clonotype was found many times. This chain connects TRBV11-2 to TRBJ1-2; 9 bases fit TRBD1. The germline gives CDR1 SGHAT, CDR2 FQNNGV. The J segment lost 5 bases and the V segment lost 5 bases, leaving 9 bases of the junction unmatched. The CDR3 runs 15 residues. CDR3 DNA sequence: TGTGCCAGCAGCGACCGGGGGACAGGGAGTTATGGCTACACCTTC. Amino acid sequence: CASSDRGTGSYGYTF.

In this sample, this clonotype turned up a few times. This chain connects TRBV9 to TRBJ1-2; perhaps TRBD1 as D (6 bases). CDR1 is SGDLS, CDR2 YYNGEE, per germline. Between the trimmed V and J ends, which lost 4 bases and 7 bases, there was a span of 20 bases. This CDR3 has 15 amino acids. The CDR3, as DNA: TGTGCCAGCAGCCGAGGAGGGGGGTCGGCAGGTGGCTACACCTTC. Protein sequence: CASSRGGGSAGGYTF. Complete variable domain (other parts from reference TRBV9 and TRBJ1-2): DSGVTQTPKHLITATGQRVTLRCSPRSGDLSVYWYQQSLDQGLQFLIQYYNGEERAKGNILERFSAQQFPDLHSELNLSSLELGDSALYFCASSRGGGSAGGYTFGSGTRLTVV.

The chain uses TRBV7-2 and TRBJ2-1, with 9 positions matching TRBD2. Germline V CDR1 and CDR2: SGHTA, FQGNSA. The CDR3 has 15 residues. Trimming took 6 bases from V and 4 from J; bases not matched to a gene: 7. The CDR3: CASREPGLAYNEQFF. CDR3 nucleotides: TGTGCCAGCAGGGAACCGGGACTAGCTTACAATGAGCAGTTCTTC.

This clonotype was seen only once. A much larger clone differs from this one at a single base, so this may be a read error. V and J are TRBV7-8 and TRBJ2-1, with 7 bases matching TRBD2. CDR1 and CDR2 (germline): SGHVS, FQNEAQ. The CDR3 has 14 residues. CDR3: CAGSFWGGYNEQFF. The CDR3 bases are TGTGCCGGCAGTTTCTGGGGGGGGTACAATGAGCAGTTCTTC.

CDR3 DNA sequence: TGCGCCAGCAGCTGGGAAACAGGGAAAGGTGAGCAGTTCTTC. As protein: CASSWETGKGEQFF. This rearrangement joins TRBV5-1 to TRBJ2-1; perhaps TRBD1 as D (6 bases). The CDR3 is 14 residues long. V gave up 3 bases and J gave up 9 bases, with 16 bases separating them. The germline V gene has CDR1 SGHRS and CDR2 YFSETQ.

In nucleotides, the CDR3 is TGCAGTGCTAGGGGGAGGAGCTCAAATCAGCCCCAGCATTTT. Protein product: CSARGRSSNQPQHF. V usage is TRBV20-1 and J usage is TRBJ1-5; D unclear. Germline lookup yields CDR1 DFQATT and CDR2 SNEGSKA (reference sequence). CDR3 length equals 14 residues. V lost 3 bases and J lost 4, with 13 bases in between.

At least ten counts were recorded for this clonotype. This rearrangement joins TRBV2 to TRBJ1-5, with 9 bases matching TRBD1. CDR1 SNHLY and CDR2 FYNNEI come from the germline V gene. The V segment lost 7 bases and the J segment 5 bases; nucleotides outside the gene matches: 6. The CDR3 extends over 14 amino acids. CDR3 sequence: CASTYGTGHQPQHF. CDR3 nucleotides: TGTGCCAGCACATACGGGACAGGGCATCAGCCCCAGCATTTT.

This clonotype was detected many times. The chain links TRBV6-5 to TRBJ2-7; 9 positions match TRBD1. CDR1 and CDR2 from the germline V gene are MNHEY and SVGAGI. This CDR3 has 15 residues. Unmatched junction bases numbered 6, after V lost 4 bases and J lost 2 bases. The CDR3 DNA is TGTGCCAGCAGTTCCTCGGGACAGGGTGCCTACGAGCAGTACTTC. Translating gives CASSSSGQGAYEQYF.

This clonotype occurred a few times. This chain uses TRBV24-1 with TRBJ1-2; D unclear. Germline values: CDR1 KGHDR, CDR2 SFDVKD. The CDR3 runs to 14 residues. V was pared by 0 bases and J by 2 bases, with 6 bases between. CDR3 in DNA: TGTGCCACCAGTGATTTGGACATAAACTATGGCTACACCTTC. This gives the protein CATSDLDINYGYTF.

This clonotype has ten or more counts. This chain links TRBV18 with TRBJ1-2; tentative D call: TRBD1 (6 bases). Trimming left V 6 bases short and J 8 bases short, with 19 bases between. The CDR3 length is 14 residues. Germline V gene sequence: CDR1 KGHSH, CDR2 LQKENI. This CDR3 is CASSSGQGALGYTF. CDR3 coding DNA: TGTGCCAGCTCGTCGGGACAAGGGGCCCTGGGCTACACCTTC.

Many counts were recorded for this clonotype. The rearrangement joins TRBV29-1 to TRBJ1-2; D ambiguous. CDR3 size: 11 residues. V was pared by 5 bases and J by 4 bases, with 8 bases between. In germline, CDR1 is SQVTM, CDR2 ANQGSEA. The CDR3 nucleotides are TGCAGCGTTCGGACGGGCTATGGCTACACCTTC. It translates to CSVRTGYGYTF.

At least ten counts were recorded for this clonotype. The chain uses TRBV12-3 or TRBV12-4 and TRBJ2-2; the D gene is possibly TRBD1 (5 bases). The CDR3 contains 13 residues. V was shortened by 7 bases and J by 7 bases, with 13 bases between the two germline ends. The CDR3 protein is CASTTGSGGELFF. CDR3 coding DNA: TGTGCCAGCACCACAGGCTCCGGCGGGGAGCTGTTTTTT.